This entry is about one T cell receptor beta chain. The antigen it recognizes is unknown. One base away there is no much larger clone; base qualities are not given. These data are taken from a study of CD8+ T cells in alopecia areata (dated by TCRdb to the late 2010s). About the full investigation: High-throughput TCRbeta sequencing was used to examine T cell clonal expansion in alopecia areata in both the C3H/HeJ mouse model and human patients. Scalp tissue and sorted CD4+ and CD8+ peripheral blood T cells from patchy and totalis/universalis alopecia areata patients and from healthy controls were covered by human TCRbeta sequencing. Scalp clonality was compared across normal scalp (n=4), patchy alopecia areata scalp (n=8), and alopecia totalis/universalis scalp (n=8). RNA came from the PAXgene miRNA kit for fixed scalp, the miRNeasy kit for PBMCs, and the RNeasy kit for mouse skin. TCRbeta CDR3 regions were amplified by immunoSEQ multiplex PCR with 35 Vbeta forward and 13 Jbeta reverse primers.

V sheds 0 bases and J sheds 6 bases, leaving 11 bases between their ends. From the cysteine up to the phenylalanine, the CDR3 has a length of 14 residues. Solely the CDR3 DNA is kept, with 42 bases framed from the first base. The germline V gene encodes CDR1 MNHEY and CDR2 SVGAGI. After PBMCs were isolated by density centrifugation and stained for CD3, CD4 and CD8, a FACSAria was used to sort CD4+ and CD8+ T cells. Unaffected controls provided scalp biopsies and blood samples. What the authors observed across the whole study: Unlike mouse skin, where gammadelta T cells dominate, normal human skin contains resident alphabeta T cells that get sequenced too, which complicates analysis of the scalp TCR repertoire. Higher clonality and more expanded CD8+ clones were observed in lesional scalp than in normal scalp, particularly in alopecia totalis/universalis, a finding suggestive of antigenic drive. Shared TCR sequences between patients were less evident than in mice, which may be partly attributable to HLA diversity in the patient population.

Libraries were constructed by the immunoSEQ multiplex PCR assay. RNA was extracted from all samples and reverse transcribed into cDNA as template for TCR sequencing. SuperScript III was used for first-strand cDNA synthesis, primed with a 2:1 mix of oligo-dT and random hexamers. Amplification bias was assessed with a synthetic immune receptor repertoire, and residual bias was removed computationally. The authors' analysis ran thus. Raw reads were preprocessed to remove errors, and CDR3 was defined according to IMGT conventions as the region from the conserved cysteine to phenylalanine. Clonality was computed as 1 minus the Shannon entropy, with the entropy normalized by log2 of the number of productive unique TCRs. CD4 or CD8 identity of scalp clones was inferred by cross-referencing scalp TCRbeta sequences with sorted blood CD4 and CD8 repertoires. Held by TCRdb, this immuneACCESS table contains in-frame sequences only and omits some clones. Under half of the omission traces to an unresolved V gene where checked; the cause of the rest is unknown. The V and J calls and clone size were taken over from that table, and D and trimming were inferred from the DNA. For this sample there are about 110,000 clones; 45% to 70% appear just once. More than 20% of the sample belongs to the ten largest clones.

The sequence joins TRBV6-5 to TRBJ1-1; the D region possibly corresponds to TRBD1 (5 bases align). The sequence derives from a human donor in good health. Sequenced: CD8+ T cells sorted from blood. The nucleotides are TGTGCCAGCAGTTACTCTGAGGGGAGCTCTGAAGCTTTCTTT. Translated, this is CASSYSEGSSEAFF.